Listed below are T cell receptor beta chains from one sample, sequenced in a study of blood T cell repertoires in COVID-19. TCRdb's copy holds only in-frame clones and misses some; the assay was immunoSEQ multiplex PCR. The sample lists over 300,000 clones; 89% were seen once. Sequenced material: peripheral blood. All receptors come from a man younger than 35 who had recovered from COVID-19. The CDR3 runs from the conserved cysteine through the conserved F or W. The order of the fields is V gene, D gene, J gene, clone size, CDR3 DNA, CDR3 protein. D genes are given only for firm matches. A row's size may be missing; if present it is once, few, many or a size class.

>TRBV19|.|TRBJ2-7|.
TGTGCCTGCTCCGGTGAACCCTCCTACGAGCAGTACTTC
CACSGEPSYEQYF
>TRBV6-2/TRBV6-3|.|TRBJ2-7|.
TGTGCCAGCAGTTACCCCTACGGCTCCTACGAGCAGTACTTC
CASSYPYGSYEQYF
>TRBV7-9|TRBD1|TRBJ1-4|.
TGTGCCAGCAGCTACCAGGGGGCAACTAATGAAAAACTGTTTTTT
CASSYQGATNEKLFF
>TRBV7-9|TRBD2|TRBJ2-1|.
TGTGCCAGCAGTAGCGGGGGGATATACAATGAGCAGTTCTTC
CASSSGGIYNEQFF
>TRBV24-1|TRBD2|TRBJ2-1|.
TGTGCCACCAGTGGGGGGGGTTCCTACAATGAGCAGTTCTTC
CATSGGGSYNEQFF
>TRBV12-3/TRBV12-4|.|TRBJ1-2|.
TGTGCCAGCACCATAGGGGACTATGGCTACACCTTC
CASTIGDYGYTF
>TRBV2|TRBD2|TRBJ2-1|.
TGTGCCAGCAGGCCGGGACTATCAATTGAGCAGTTCTTC
CASRPGLSIEQFF
>TRBV2|TRBD2|TRBJ2-1|.
TGTGCCAGCAGCTGGGACAGTATGGGGACTAGCGGGAGTATCGATGAGCAGTTCTTC
CASSWDSMGTSGSIDEQFF
>TRBV27|TRBD1|TRBJ1-1|.
TGTGCCAGCAGTCCACAGGGACAGGGGAACACTGAAGCTTTCTTT
CASSPQGQGNTEAFF
>TRBV5-1|.|TRBJ1-1|.
TGCGCCAGCGGCTCGACTACTAAGACCACTGAAGCTTTCTTT
CASGSTTKTTEAFF
>TRBV9|TRBD2|TRBJ2-2|.
TGTGCCAGCAGCGCCCCTCTCGGCGGCGGACTAGGGGTCACCGGGGAGCTGTTTTTT
CASSAPLGGGLGVTGELFF
>TRBV6-2/TRBV6-3|TRBD1|TRBJ1-5|.
TGTGCCAGCAGTGACGGGACAGGGGACTGGGAGCCCCAGCATTTT
CASSDGTGDWEPQHF
>TRBV3-1/TRBV3-2|.|TRBJ2-5|.
TGTGCCAGCAGCCAAGAAGGGAGGCGGCAGCGGGTAGAGACCCAGTACTTC
CASSQEGRRQRVETQYF
>TRBV3-1/TRBV3-2|.|TRBJ2-3|.
TGTGCCAGCAGCCACGCGGATACGCAGTATTTT
CASSHADTQYF
>TRBV12-3/TRBV12-4|TRBD1|TRBJ1-2|.
TGTGCCAGCAGTTTAACAGGGGGCTATGGCTACACCTTC
CASSLTGGYGYTF
>TRBV29-1|TRBD1|TRBJ2-7|.
TGCAGCGTTGCTAGTGCCTCAGGGGGCTACGAGCAGTACTTC
CSVASASGGYEQYF
>TRBV7-9|.|TRBJ2-5|.
TGTGCCAGCACCACCACGCAGATGGTAGAGACCCAGTACTTC
CASTTTQMVETQYF
>TRBV11-2|TRBD1|TRBJ1-3|.
TGTGCCAGCAGTACAGGGGGAGGAAACACCATATATTTT
CASSTGGGNTIYF
>TRBV3-1/TRBV3-2|TRBD1|TRBJ2-2|once
TGTGCCAGCAGCCCAGGGACAGGGATCGGAGGGGAGCTGTTTTTT
CASSPGTGIGGELFF
>TRBV27|.|TRBJ2-7|.
TGTGCCAGCAGTCCGGGGGTCCAGCTTCGGTACGAGCAGTACTTC
CASSPGVQLRYEQYF
>TRBV3-1/TRBV3-2|.|TRBJ1-5|few
TGTGCCAGCAGCCTCGGACACTCGGGCAATCAGCCCCAGCATTTT
CASSLGHSGNQPQHF
>TRBV7-8|TRBD1|TRBJ2-1|once
TGTGCCAGCAGCCTCCATCGCAGGGGGCTCTACAATGAGCAGTTCTTC
CASSLHRRGLYNEQFF
>TRBV2|TRBD1|TRBJ2-3|.
TGTGCCAGTAGGACAGGGGGGTGGACAGATACGCAGTATTTT
CASRTGGWTDTQYF
>TRBV29-1|TRBD1|TRBJ2-5|.
TGCAGCGGCCTGACAGGGGGCGGTGGGACCCAGTACTTC
CSGLTGGGGTQYF
>TRBV11-1|.|TRBJ1-4|.
TGTGCCAGCAGCTTGAAGGGGTTAACTAATGAAAAACTGTTTTTT
CASSLKGLTNEKLFF
>TRBV6-1|.|TRBJ1-5|few
TGTGCCAGCAGTGAAATAGACAGGTTTAATCAGCCCCAGCATTTT
CASSEIDRFNQPQHF
>TRBV12-3/TRBV12-4|.|TRBJ1-2|.
TGTGCCAGCAGTTTATACATTAACTATGGCTACACCTTC
CASSLYINYGYTF
>TRBV10-2|.|TRBJ2-7|.
TGCGCCAGCAGTGAGTCCTGGGCAGACCGCTACGAGCAGTACTTC
CASSESWADRYEQYF
>TRBV10-3|TRBD1|TRBJ2-7|.
TGTGCCACCCAGACAGGGGGCTACGAGCAGTACTTC
CATQTGGYEQYF
>TRBV5-4|.|TRBJ1-1|few
TGTGCCAGCAGCATGACAGGGAACACTGAAGCTTTCTTT
CASSMTGNTEAFF
>TRBV19|.|TRBJ2-5|.
TGTGCCAGTAGTGTCACGCCTACGGAGACCCAGTACTTC
CASSVTPTETQYF
>TRBV6-1|TRBD1|TRBJ2-3|.
TGTGCCAGCAGTGATACAGGGGGGTTGAGGGCAGATACGCAGTATTTT
CASSDTGGLRADTQYF
>TRBV10-3|.|TRBJ1-2|.
TGTGCCATCAGGGAACAGGGTAGCGGCTACACCTTC
CAIREQGSGYTF
>TRBV12-3/TRBV12-4|TRBD1|TRBJ1-2|.
TGTGCCAGCAGGCATACAGGGGACTATGGCTACACCTTC
CASRHTGDYGYTF
>TRBV6-1|.|TRBJ2-5|once
TGTGCCAGCAGTGAACCGAGGGAGACCCAGTACTTC
CASSEPRETQYF
>TRBV9|.|TRBJ2-7|.
TGTGCCAGCAGCGCCGGGACACATACCTACGAGCAGTACTTC
CASSAGTHTYEQYF
>TRBV5-5|TRBD1|TRBJ1-1|.
TGTGCCAGCAGCCTAGGACAGGGAGGCACTGAAGCTTTCTTT
CASSLGQGGTEAFF
>TRBV7-2|.|TRBJ1-2|.
TGTGCCAGCAGCTTAGTGTGGTCGAGGGAGGGTGAAGGCTACACCTTC
CASSLVWSREGEGYTF
>TRBV19|.|TRBJ1-2|.
TGTGCCAGTTGGCTCACCGGGACAAACTATGGCTACACCTTC
CASWLTGTNYGYTF
>TRBV9|TRBD2|TRBJ2-1|.
TGTGCCAGCAGCGACGGACTAGCGCCCGCCTACAATGAGCAGTTCTTC
CASSDGLAPAYNEQFF
>TRBV27|.|TRBJ2-5|.
TGTGCCACCTCTCGGGGAACCCAAGAGACCCAGTACTTC
CATSRGTQETQYF
>TRBV3-1/TRBV3-2|.|TRBJ1-4|.
TGTGCCAGCAGCCAAGGGCAGGGCGGTGAAAAACTGTTTTTT
CASSQGQGGEKLFF
>TRBV5-4|.|TRBJ1-1|few
TGTGCCAGCAGCTTGGCCGGTTTTCCAGGGCGCGCTGAAGCTTTCTTT
CASSLAGFPGRAEAFF
>TRBV7-2|.|TRBJ2-1|.
TGTGCCAGCTTCCTCAGCGTCCTGCATAATGAGCAGTTCTTC
CASFLSVLHNEQFF
>TRBV5-1|TRBD2|TRBJ2-7|.
TGCGCCAGCAGCTTAAGGACTAGCGGGGGGGAGACCTACGAGCAGTACTTC
CASSLRTSGGETYEQYF
>TRBV7-9|.|TRBJ2-2|few
TGTGCCAGCAGTCCTGACACCGGGGAGCTGTTTTTT
CASSPDTGELFF
>TRBV2|.|TRBJ1-1|.
TGTGCCAGCAGTGCCCAGATGAACACTGAAGCTTTCTTT
CASSAQMNTEAFF
>TRBV7-2|.|TRBJ1-4|few
TGTGCCAGCAGCTTATCCGGCGGGGAAAAACTGTTTTTT
CASSLSGGEKLFF